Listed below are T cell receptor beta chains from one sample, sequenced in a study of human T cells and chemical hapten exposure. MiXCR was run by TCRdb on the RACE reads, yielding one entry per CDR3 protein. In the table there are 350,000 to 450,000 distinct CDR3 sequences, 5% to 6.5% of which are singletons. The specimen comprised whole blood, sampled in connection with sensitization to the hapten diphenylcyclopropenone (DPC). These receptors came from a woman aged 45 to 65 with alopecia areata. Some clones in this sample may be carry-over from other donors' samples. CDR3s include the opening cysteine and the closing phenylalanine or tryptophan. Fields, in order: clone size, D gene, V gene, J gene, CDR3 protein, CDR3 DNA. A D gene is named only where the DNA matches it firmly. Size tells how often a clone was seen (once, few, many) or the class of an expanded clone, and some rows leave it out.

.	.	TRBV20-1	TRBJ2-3	CSVTTSSGLGTQYF	TGCAGTGTCACGACCAGCTCAGGGCTAGGTACGCAGTATTTT
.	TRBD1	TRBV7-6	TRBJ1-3	CASSSGQPGNTIYF	TGTGCCAGCAGCTCGGGACAGCCTGGAAACACCATATATTTT
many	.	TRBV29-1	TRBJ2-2	CSVGSGGELFF	TGCAGCGTTGGCTCGGGCGGGGAGCTGTTTTTT
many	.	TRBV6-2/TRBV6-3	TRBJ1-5	CASSFRQTYQNQPQHF	TGTGCCAGCAGTTTCCGACAGACCTACCAAAATCAGCCCCAGCATTTT
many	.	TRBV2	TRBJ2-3	CASSEGPVTDTQYF	TGTGCCAGCAGTGAGGGGCCAGTCACAGATACGCAGTATTTT
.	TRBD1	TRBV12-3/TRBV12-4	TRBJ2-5	CASTRTGGRGTQYF	TGTGCCAGCACCCGGACAGGTGGAAGGGGAACCCAGTACTTC
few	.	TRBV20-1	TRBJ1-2	CSAQGLANYGYTF	TGCAGTGCGCAGGGCCTAGCTAACTATGGCTACACCTTC
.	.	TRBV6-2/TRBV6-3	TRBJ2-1	CASSYGGAQPFF	TGTGCCAGTAGTTACGGCGGGGCGCAGCCGTTCTTC
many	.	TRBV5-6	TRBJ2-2	CASSQDAYTGELFF	TGTGCCAGCAGCCAGGACGCGTACACCGGGGAGCTGTTTTTT
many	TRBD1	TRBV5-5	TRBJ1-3	CASSPDRDRLSGNTIYF	TGTGCCAGCAGCCCGGACAGGGACCGGCTCTCTGGAAACACCATATATTTT
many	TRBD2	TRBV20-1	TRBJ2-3	CSGSAGGPDTQYF	TGCAGTGGCTCTGCGGGGGGGCCAGATACGCAGTATTTT
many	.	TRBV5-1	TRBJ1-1	CASSSDGGTEAFF	TGCGCCAGCAGCTCGGACGGAGGCACTGAAGCTTTCTTT
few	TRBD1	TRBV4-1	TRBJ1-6	CASSLRPTGVKNSPLHF	TGCGCCAGCAGCCTGCGCCCCACAGGGGTCAAAAATTCACCCCTCCACTTT
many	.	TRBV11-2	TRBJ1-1	CASSLGGRRMNTEAFF	TGTGCCAGCAGCTTAGGAGGCAGACGCATGAACACTGAAGCTTTCTTT
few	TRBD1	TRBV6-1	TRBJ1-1	CASRDRENLAFF	TGTGCCAGCAGAGACAGGGAAAATTTGGCTTTCTTT
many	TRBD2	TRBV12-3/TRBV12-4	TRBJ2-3	CASSLGLAGGRTQYF	TGTGCCAGCAGTTTGGGGCTAGCGGGAGGGCGAACGCAGTATTTT
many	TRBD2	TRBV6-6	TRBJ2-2	CASSYGLANTGELFF	TGTGCCAGCAGTTACGGACTAGCTAACACCGGGGAGCTGTTTTTT